The 11 T cell receptor beta chains below all came from one sample that was sequenced in a study of cytomegalovirus exposure and HLA in healthy donors. PCR amplification relied on 60 Vbeta primers (plus 13 Jbeta primers). The data were produced by immunoSEQ multiplex PCR, yet TCRdb's version contains in-frame clones alone and is incomplete. The table records roughly 200,000 clones, 81% of them present only once. The sequencing input was PBMCs. Receptors were obtained from a man aged 35 to 55 in good health and CMV-seropositive.

This clone was observed a single time. The V call is TRBV9, the J call TRBJ2-2; D perhaps matches TRBD2 (5 bases). This CDR3 has 16 amino acids. Germline CDR1 and CDR2: SGDLS and YYNGEE. V shed 0 bases and J shed 8 bases, with 17 bases lying between them. CDR3 DNA: TGTGCCAGCAGCGTAGGGGAGTTTGGGCCTGTTGGGGAGCTGTTTTTT. Protein: CASSVGEFGPVGELFF.

The table lists this clone with a count of one. The V and J genes are TRBV5-1 and TRBJ1-2; 8 nucleotides align to TRBD1. CDR3 length: 14 residues. Germline CDR1 is SGHRS and CDR2 is YFSETQ. V gave up 3 bases and J gave up 2 bases; unmatched junction bases: 3. CDR3 amino acids: CASSSRTGNYGYTF. In DNA, the CDR3 is TGCGCCAGCAGCTCCAGGACAGGGAACTATGGCTACACCTTC.

This chain links TRBV5-8 with TRBJ1-1, with TRBD1 as a possible D gene (5 bases). Germline-derived CDR1 and CDR2 are SGHTS and YDEGEE. This CDR3 region has 13 residues. The V gene lost 1 base and the J gene lost 5 bases, with 9 bases spanning the gap. CDR3 in amino acids: CASSLWGGTEAFF. As DNA, the CDR3 is TGTGCCAGCAGCTTGTGGGGGGGTACTGAAGCTTTCTTT. Drawing the rest from reference TRBV5-8 and TRBJ1-1, the complete variable domain is EAGVTQSPTHLIKTRGQQATLRCSPISGHTSVYWYQQALGLGLQFLLWYDEGEERNRGNFPPRFSGRQFPNYSSELNVNALELEDSALYLCASSLWGGTEAFFGQGTRLTVV.

V usage is TRBV30 and J usage is TRBJ2-7, with D maybe TRBD1 (5 bases). The V and J ends lost 6 bases and 4 bases respectively, with 16 bases between them. Per germline, CDR1 GTSNPN and CDR2 SVGIG (reference sequence). CDR3 length: 13 amino acids. Here the CDR3 reads CACDEQGKYEQYF. In DNA, the CDR3 is TGTGCCTGCGACGAGCAGGGAAAGTACGAGCAGTACTTC.

The genes are TRBV6-5 and TRBJ2-7; a possible D gene is TRBD1 (5 bases). The CDR3 spans 14 residues. Trimming took 2 bases from V and 2 from J, leaving 10 bases between them. The V gene's germline CDR1 is MNHEY and CDR2 SVGAGI. In nucleotides, the CDR3 is TGTGCCAGCAGTTACAACGACAGAGCCTACGAGCAGTACTTC. Translation: CASSYNDRAYEQYF.

CDR3: CSVAEQGAYDYGYTF. The CDR3 region has the DNA TGCAGCGTTGCGGAACAGGGGGCGTATGACTATGGCTACACCTTC. The chain recombines TRBV29-1 with TRBJ1-2, with 9 bases lining up with TRBD1. CDR1 is SQVTM and CDR2 is ANQGSEA in the germline V gene. V was pared by 4 bases and J by 3 bases, with 9 bases of the junction left unmatched. CDR3 size: 15 residues.

The sample holds a few counts of this clone. The V and J genes are TRBV29-1 and TRBJ2-7; the match to TRBD2 covers 9 bases. Trimming took 6 bases from V and 2 from J; bases not matched to a gene: 5. The CDR3 has 13 residues. Germline CDR1 is SQVTM and CDR2 is ANQGSEA. The CDR3 DNA sequence: TGCAGCGTACGGACTAGCGCAACCTACGAGCAGTACTTC. The encoded protein is CSVRTSATYEQYF.

This chain joins TRBV25-1 and TRBJ2-1; 8 positions match TRBD1. The germline CDR1 and CDR2 sequences are MGHDK and SYGVNS. Unmatched junction bases numbered 9, after V lost 7 bases and J lost 10 bases. The CDR3 spans 13 residues. The CDR3 here is CASTLDRGEEQFF. In DNA, the CDR3 is TGTGCCAGCACTCTTGACAGGGGAGAGGAGCAGTTCTTC.

Regarding this clone: At one of its ends the junction is not consistent with the germline gene, which may arise from a read error. The chain couples TRBV6-1 to TRBJ1-2; D may be TRBD1 (6 bases). The CDR3 is made up of 14 amino acids. The V gene's germline CDR1 is MNHNS and CDR2 SASEGT. CDR3: CASRPGQGTYRYTF. For the CDR3, the DNA is TGTGCCAGCAGACCCGGGCAGGGGACCTATCGCTACACCTTC.

The V call is TRBV27, the J call TRBJ1-2, with 7 bases matching TRBD1. J was trimmed by 2 bases and V by 3 bases; bases with no gene match: 3. Germline CDR1 and CDR2: MNHEY and SMNVEV (reference sequence). The CDR3 spans 14 residues. The CDR3 DNA reads TGTGCCAGCAGTTTGGGCAGGGGGAACTATGGCTACACCTTC. Its translation: CASSLGRGNYGYTF.

The chain couples TRBV7-2 to TRBJ2-3; weak D call: TRBD1 (5 bases). The CDR3 has 18 amino acids. Germline V gene data show CDR1 as SGHTA and CDR2 as FQGNSA. Trimming left V 5 bases short and J 1 base short, with 22 bases between. CDR3 nucleotide sequence: TGTGCCAGCAGCCCACGACAGAGGCAGATCGGTGGCACAGATACGCAGTATTTT. Translating it yields CASSPRQRQIGGTDTQYF.